This T cell receptor beta chain came from a study of CD8 T cells in Susac syndrome. Germline lookup yields CDR1 MNHNS and CDR2 SASEGT. The CDR3 totals 14 residues. Unmatched junction bases numbered 13, after V lost 11 bases and J lost 5 bases. Included as multiple sclerosis controls were treatment-naive patients who had stable or active relapsing-remitting disease. When the RNA was reverse transcribed, random hexamers were used with an input of roughly 0.5 to 1 ug. Each CDR3 protein gets one entry after TCRdb re-called the immunoSEQ multiplex PCR reads with MiXCR. The sample has 180,000 or so distinct CDR3 sequences; about 94% are singletons.

Material: CD4+ T cells from PBMCs. V usage is TRBV6-1 and J usage is TRBJ1-1; 8 nucleotides agree with TRBD1. The TCR sequence derives from a human donor with multiple sclerosis. CDR3 DNA: TGTGCCGCTCACCCGACAGGGGTCGAGACTGAAGCTTTCTTT. Translation gives CAAHPTGVETEAFF.